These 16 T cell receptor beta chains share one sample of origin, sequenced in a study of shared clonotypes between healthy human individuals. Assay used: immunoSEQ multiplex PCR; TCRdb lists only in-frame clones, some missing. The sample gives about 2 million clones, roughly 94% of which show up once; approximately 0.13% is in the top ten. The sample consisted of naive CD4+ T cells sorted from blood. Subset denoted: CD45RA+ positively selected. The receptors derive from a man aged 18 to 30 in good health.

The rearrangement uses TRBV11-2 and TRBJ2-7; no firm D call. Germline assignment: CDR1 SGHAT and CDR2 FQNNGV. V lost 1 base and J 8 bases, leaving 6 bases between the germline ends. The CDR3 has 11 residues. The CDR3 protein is CASSLGSQQYF. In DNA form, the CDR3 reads TGTGCCAGCAGCTTAGGTTCTCAGCAGTACTTC.

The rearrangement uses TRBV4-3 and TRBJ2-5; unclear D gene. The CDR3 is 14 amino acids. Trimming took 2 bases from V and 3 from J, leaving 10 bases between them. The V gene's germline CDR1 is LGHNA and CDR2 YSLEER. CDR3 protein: CASSQLGNKETQYF. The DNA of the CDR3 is TGCGCCAGCAGCCAATTGGGAAATAAAGAGACCCAGTACTTC.

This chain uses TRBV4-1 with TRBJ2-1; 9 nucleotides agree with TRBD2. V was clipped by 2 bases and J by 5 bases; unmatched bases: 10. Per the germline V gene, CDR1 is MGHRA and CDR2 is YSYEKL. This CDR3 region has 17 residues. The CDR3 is CASSQPLGVAGDNEQFF. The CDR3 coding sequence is TGCGCCAGCAGCCAACCCTTGGGGGTAGCGGGAGACAATGAGCAGTTCTTC.

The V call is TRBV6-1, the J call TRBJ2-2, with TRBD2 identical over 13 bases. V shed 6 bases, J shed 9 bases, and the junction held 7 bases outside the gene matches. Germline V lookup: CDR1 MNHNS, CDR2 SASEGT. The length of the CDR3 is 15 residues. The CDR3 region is CASRTGLAGTRELFF. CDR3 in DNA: TGTGCCAGCAGGACGGGACTAGCGGGGACAAGGGAGCTGTTTTTT.

The CDR3 bases are TGTGCCAGCAGCCCGGCGGGAATGAACACTGAAGCTTTCTTT. Translation: CASSPAGMNTEAFF. This rearrangement joins TRBV7-3 to TRBJ1-1; D is unresolved. The germline CDR1 and CDR2 sequences are SGHTA and FQGTGA. The V end was cut by 5 bases, the J end by 0 bases, with 10 bases between. The CDR3 is 14 amino acids.

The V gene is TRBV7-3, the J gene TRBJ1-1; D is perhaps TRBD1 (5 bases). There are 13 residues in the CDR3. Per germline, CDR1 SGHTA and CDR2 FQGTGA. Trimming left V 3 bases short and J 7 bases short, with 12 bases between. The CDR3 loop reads CASSFGTRGEAFF. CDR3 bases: TGTGCCAGCAGCTTTGGAACTAGGGGTGAAGCTTTCTTT.

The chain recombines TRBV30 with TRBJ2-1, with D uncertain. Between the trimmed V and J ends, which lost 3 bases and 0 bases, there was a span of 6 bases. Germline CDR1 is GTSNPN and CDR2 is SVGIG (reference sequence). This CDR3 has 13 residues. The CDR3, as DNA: TGTGCCTGGAGGATGTCCTCCTACAATGAGCAGTTCTTC. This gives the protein CAWRMSSYNEQFF.

For the CDR3, the DNA is TGTGCCAGCAGCCAAGACCGTCGACAGGCTTTTCGCACCTTC. It specifies CASSQDRRQAFRTF. V is TRBV14 and J is TRBJ1-2; a possible D gene is TRBD1 (6 bases). Germline V lookup: CDR1 SGHDN, CDR2 FVKESK. V lost 0 bases and J lost 13, with 18 bases in between. This CDR3 is 14 amino acids long.

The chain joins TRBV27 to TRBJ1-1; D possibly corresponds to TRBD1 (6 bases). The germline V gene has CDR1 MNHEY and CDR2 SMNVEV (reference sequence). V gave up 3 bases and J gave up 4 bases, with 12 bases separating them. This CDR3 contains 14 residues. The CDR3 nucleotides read TGTGCCAGCAGTTTTAGGGGGTTAGGCACTGAAGCTTTCTTT. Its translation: CASSFRGLGTEAFF.

The CDR3 region has the DNA TGTGCCAGCAGCTCCGCCCCGGGACAGACGGCAACTAATGAAAAACTGTTTTTT. Translation: CASSSAPGQTATNEKLFF. The rearrangement joins TRBV7-9 to TRBJ1-4; 7 nucleotides align to TRBD1. J gave up 0 bases and V 4 bases, and 11 bases lay outside the gene matches. The CDR3 is 18 amino acids. Germline V gene sequence: CDR1 SEHNR, CDR2 FQNEAQ (reference sequence).

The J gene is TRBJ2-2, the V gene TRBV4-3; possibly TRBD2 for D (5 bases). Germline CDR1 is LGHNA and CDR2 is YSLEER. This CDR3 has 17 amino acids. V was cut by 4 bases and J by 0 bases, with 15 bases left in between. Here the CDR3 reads CASSPASGGTNTGELFF. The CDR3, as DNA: TGCGCCAGCAGCCCCGCCTCCGGAGGCACGAACACCGGGGAGCTGTTTTTT.

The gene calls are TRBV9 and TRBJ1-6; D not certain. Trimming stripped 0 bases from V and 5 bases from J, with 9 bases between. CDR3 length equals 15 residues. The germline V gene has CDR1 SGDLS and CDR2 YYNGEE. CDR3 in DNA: TGTGCCAGCAGCGTAGCAGGTCACGATAATTCACCCCTCCACTTT. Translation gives CASSVAGHDNSPLHF. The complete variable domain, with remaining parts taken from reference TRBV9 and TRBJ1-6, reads DSGVTQTPKHLITATGQRVTLRCSPRSGDLSVYWYQQSLDQGLQFLIQYYNGEERAKGNILERFSAQQFPDLHSELNLSSLELGDSALYFCASSVAGHDNSPLHFGNGTRLTVT.

In DNA, the CDR3 is TGCGCCAGCAGCCCCGAAAGGACAGAAAACTATGGCTACACCTTC. Its protein product is CASSPERTENYGYTF. The chain is built from TRBV4-1 and TRBJ1-2; the D gene is possibly TRBD1 (6 bases). V shed 4 bases and J shed 2 bases, with 14 bases lying between them. Germline assignment: CDR1 MGHRA and CDR2 YSYEKL. The length of the CDR3 is 15 residues.

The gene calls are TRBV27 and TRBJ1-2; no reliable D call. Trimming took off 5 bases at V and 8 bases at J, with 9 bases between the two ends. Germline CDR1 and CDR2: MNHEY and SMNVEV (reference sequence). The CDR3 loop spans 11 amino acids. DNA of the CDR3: TGTGCCAGCAGTAATTCCCCCGGCTACACCTTC. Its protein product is CASSNSPGYTF.

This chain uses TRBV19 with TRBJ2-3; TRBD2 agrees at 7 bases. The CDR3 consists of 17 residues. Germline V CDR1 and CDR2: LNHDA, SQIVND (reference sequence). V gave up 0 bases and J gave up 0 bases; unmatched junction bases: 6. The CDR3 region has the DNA TGTGCCAGTAGTATAGACCTAGCGGTCGCTAGCACAGATACGCAGTATTTT. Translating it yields CASSIDLAVASTDTQYF. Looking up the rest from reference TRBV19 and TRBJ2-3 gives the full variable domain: DGGITQSPKYLFRKEGQNVTLSCEQNLNHDAMYWYRQDPGQGLRLIYYSQIVNDFQKGDIAEGYSVSREKKESFPLTVTSAQKNPTAFYLCASSIDLAVASTDTQYFGPGTRLTVL.

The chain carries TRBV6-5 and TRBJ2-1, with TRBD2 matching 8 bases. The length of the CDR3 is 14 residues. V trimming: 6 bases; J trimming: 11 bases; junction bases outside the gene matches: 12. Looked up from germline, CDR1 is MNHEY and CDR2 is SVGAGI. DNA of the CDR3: TGTGCCAGCAGCCGAAGCGGGGGCCGGGGGAAGCAGTTCTTC. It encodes CASSRSGGRGKQFF.